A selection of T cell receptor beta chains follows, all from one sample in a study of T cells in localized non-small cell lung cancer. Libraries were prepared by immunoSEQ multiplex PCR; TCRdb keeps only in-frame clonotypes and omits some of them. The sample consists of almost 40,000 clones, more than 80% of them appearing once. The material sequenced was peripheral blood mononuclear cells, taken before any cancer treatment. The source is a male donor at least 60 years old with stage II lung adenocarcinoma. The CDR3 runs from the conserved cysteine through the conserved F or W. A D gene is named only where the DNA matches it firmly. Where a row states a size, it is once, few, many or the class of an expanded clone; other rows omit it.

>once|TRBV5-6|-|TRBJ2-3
TGTGCCAGCAGCTTGGCGGGCGAATCTAGCACAGATACGCAGTATTTT
CASSLAGESSTDTQYF
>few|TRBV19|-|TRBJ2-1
TGTGCCAGTAGTATCGAGGACTCCTACAATGAGCAGTTCTTC
CASSIEDSYNEQFF
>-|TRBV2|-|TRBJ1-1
TGTGCCAGCAGTGTAGGAGAAGGCACTGAAGCTTTCTTT
CASSVGEGTEAFF
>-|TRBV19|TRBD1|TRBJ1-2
TGTGCCAGTAGATCACCGACAGGGAGCGTAAACTATGGCTACACCTTC
CASRSPTGSVNYGYTF
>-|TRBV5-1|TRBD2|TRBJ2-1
TGCGCCAGCAGCTCGCCGGGACTAGCGGGAGGGGATGAGCAGTTCTTC
CASSSPGLAGGDEQFF
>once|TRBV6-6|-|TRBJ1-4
TGTGCCAGCAGTCCGGACCTATGGGGTGAAAAACTGTTTTTT
CASSPDLWGEKLFF
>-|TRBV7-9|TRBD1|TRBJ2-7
TGTGCCAGCGGCAGGGGACAGGGTCCCTACGAGCAGTACTTC
CASGRGQGPYEQYF
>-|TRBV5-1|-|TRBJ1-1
TGCGCCAGCAGCGACCCCCCGGCTTCTGAAGCTTTCTTT
CASSDPPASEAFF
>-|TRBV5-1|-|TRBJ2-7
TGCGCCAGCAGCTTGGGAACGGGAAGATGGCACGAGCAGTACTTC
CASSLGTGRWHEQYF
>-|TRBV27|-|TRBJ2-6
TGTGCCAGCAGTTCTCGACAGGCTCCCTCTGGGGCCAACGTCCTGACTTTC
CASSSRQAPSGANVLTF
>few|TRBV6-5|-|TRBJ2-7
TGTGCCAGCAGTTCCGTTAGTGCCGAGCAGTACTTC
CASSSVSAEQYF
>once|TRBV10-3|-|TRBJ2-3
TGTGCCATCAGTTCCACAGATACGCAGTATTTT
CAISSTDTQYF
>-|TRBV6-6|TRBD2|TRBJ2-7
TGTGCCAGCAGTGCCGGGACTACTTACGAGCAGTACTTC
CASSAGTTYEQYF
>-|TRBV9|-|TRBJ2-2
TGTGCCAGCAGCGTAGGGGGTTTGACCGGGGAGCTGTTTTTT
CASSVGGLTGELFF
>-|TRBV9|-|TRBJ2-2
TGTGCCAGCAGCGTCACCGGGACCGGGGAGCTGTTTTTT
CASSVTGTGELFF
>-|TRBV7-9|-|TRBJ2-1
TGTGCCAGCAGCTTTACCGACACGGAGGAAGGTCCATGGTACAATGAGCAGTTCTTC
CASSFTDTEEGPWYNEQFF
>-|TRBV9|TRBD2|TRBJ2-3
TGTGCCAGCAGCCCCGGGACTAGCGGATACACAGATACGCAGTATTTT
CASSPGTSGYTDTQYF
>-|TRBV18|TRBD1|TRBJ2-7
TGTGCCAGCTCCCCGGGACAGGGCCCCCTCGAGCAGTACTTC
CASSPGQGPLEQYF
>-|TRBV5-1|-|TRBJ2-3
TGCGCCAGCAAAAGGAGCGGGCTTAGCACAGATACGCAGTATTTT
CASKRSGLSTDTQYF
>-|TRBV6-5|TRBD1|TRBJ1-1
TGTGCCAGCAGTTACGGGACAGGGGGCTGGAACACTGAAGCTTTCTTT
CASSYGTGGWNTEAFF
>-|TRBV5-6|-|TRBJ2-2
TGTGCCAGCAGCTCCTGGGCTCTCAACACCGGGGAGCTGTTTTTT
CASSSWALNTGELFF
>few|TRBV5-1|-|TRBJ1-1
TGCGCCAGCAGCTTGGATATCACTGAAGCTTTCTTT
CASSLDITEAFF
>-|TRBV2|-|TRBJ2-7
TGTGCCAGCAGGATAACAGGATCCTACGAGCAGTACTTC
CASRITGSYEQYF
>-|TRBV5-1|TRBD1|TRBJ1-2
TGCGCCAGCAGCTTAGAGGGACAGCGCTATGGCTACACCTTC
CASSLEGQRYGYTF
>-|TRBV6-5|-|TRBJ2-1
TGTGCCAGCAGTTATGACAGCTACAATGAGCAGTTCTTC
CASSYDSYNEQFF
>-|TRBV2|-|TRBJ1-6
TGTGCCAGCAGTGAAGGGACTAATTCACCCCTCCACTTT
CASSEGTNSPLHF
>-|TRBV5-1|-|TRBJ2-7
TGCGCCAGCAGCTTGGACGGGAGAGGCGAGCAGTACTTC
CASSLDGRGEQYF
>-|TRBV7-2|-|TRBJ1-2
TGTGCCAGCAGCTTAAATGGCAGGGGACATGGCTACACCTTC
CASSLNGRGHGYTF
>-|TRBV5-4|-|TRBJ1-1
TGTGCCAGCAGCTTGCAGTCCTCGCGGGGCACTGAAGCTTTCTTT
CASSLQSSRGTEAFF
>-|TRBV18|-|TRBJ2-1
TGTGCCAGCTCACCACCGGCCCGTCCCGGGCAGTTCTTC
CASSPPARPGQFF
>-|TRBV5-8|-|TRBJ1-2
TGTGCCAGCAGCTTAACAGGGTTCTTTGGCTACACCTTC
CASSLTGFFGYTF
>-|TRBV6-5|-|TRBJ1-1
TGTGCCAGCAGTTACATGGGGGACACTGAAGCTTTCTTT
CASSYMGDTEAFF
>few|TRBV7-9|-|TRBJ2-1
TGTGCCAGCACCAATAACAATGAGCAGTTCTTC
CASTNNNEQFF
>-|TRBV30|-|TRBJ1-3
TGTGCCTACCAACAGGGAGGAAACACCATATATTTT
CAYQQGGNTIYF
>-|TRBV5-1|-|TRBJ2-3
TGCGCCAGCAGCGTGGCGGGGCGCACAGATACGCAGTATTTT
CASSVAGRTDTQYF
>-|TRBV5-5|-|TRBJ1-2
TGTGCCAGCAGCCCAGCTGTTAACTATGGCTACACCTTC
CASSPAVNYGYTF
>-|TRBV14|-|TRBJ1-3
TGTGCCAGCAGCCGCCTTCAAGTAGGTGGAAACACCATATATTTT
CASSRLQVGGNTIYF
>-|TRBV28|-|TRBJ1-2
TGTGCCAGCAGTGCCCCCGGGAAGACAATTGGCTACACCTTC
CASSAPGKTIGYTF
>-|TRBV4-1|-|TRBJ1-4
TGCGCCAGCAGCCTCCAGGGTTCTAGTGAAAAACTGTTTTTT
CASSLQGSSEKLFF
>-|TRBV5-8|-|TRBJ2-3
TGTGCCAGCAGCTTAAGGACCACAGATACGCAGTATTTT
CASSLRTTDTQYF